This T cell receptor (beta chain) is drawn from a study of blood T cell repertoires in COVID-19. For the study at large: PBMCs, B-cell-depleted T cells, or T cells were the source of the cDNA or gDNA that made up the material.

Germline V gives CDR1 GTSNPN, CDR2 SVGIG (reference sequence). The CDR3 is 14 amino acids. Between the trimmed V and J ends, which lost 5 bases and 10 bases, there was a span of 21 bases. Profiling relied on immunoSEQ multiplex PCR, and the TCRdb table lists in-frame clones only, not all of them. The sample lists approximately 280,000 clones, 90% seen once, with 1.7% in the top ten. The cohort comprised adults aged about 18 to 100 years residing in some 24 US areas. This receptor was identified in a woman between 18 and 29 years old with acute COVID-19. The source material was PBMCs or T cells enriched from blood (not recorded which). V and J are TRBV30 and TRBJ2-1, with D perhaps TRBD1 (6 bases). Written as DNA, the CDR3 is TGTGCCTGGTCTACAGGGTCGGTGGTTGGGGAGCAGTTCTTC. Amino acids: CAWSTGSVVGEQFF.